Listed here are 18 T cell receptor beta chains from one sample, sequenced in a study of TIL therapy for anti-PD-1-resistant metastatic lung cancer. Time point denoted: pre-treatment sample, taken before nivolumab and TIL therapy. The immunoSEQ assay was v3. The method was immunoSEQ multiplex PCR; TCRdb's version includes in-frame clones alone and lacks a portion of them. The data show about 60,000 clones, 69% seen once. The sequencing here drew on blood, taken at baseline. These receptors were taken from a person between 25 and 79 years old with non-small cell lung cancer.

In this sample, this clone turned up once. This chain uses TRBV28 with TRBJ1-1; no definite D call. V lost 3 bases to trimming and J lost 11 bases, with 19 bases between them. The CDR3 length is 14 residues. Per germline, CDR1 MDHEN and CDR2 SYDVKM. CDR3 sequence reads: CASSFRAGRRSAFF. The CDR3 nucleotides read TGTGCCAGCAGTTTTCGAGCAGGAAGAAGATCGGCTTTCTTT.

V and J are TRBV5-1 and TRBJ1-5; TRBD1 agrees at 8 bases. Germline loops: CDR1 SGHRS, CDR2 YFSETQ. The CDR3 length is 15 residues. J lost 4 bases, V lost 3 bases, and 6 bases had no gene match. The CDR3 DNA reads as TGCGCCAGCAGCTCGTTAGGACAGGGAAATCAGCCCCAGCATTTT. It encodes CASSSLGQGNQPQHF.

This clone has a single count. The V gene is TRBV10-3, the J gene TRBJ2-1, with D unresolved. From germline, CDR1 is ENHRY and CDR2 SYGVKD. The CDR3 covers 16 residues. V lost 6 bases and J lost 3, with 18 bases in between. This CDR3 is CAIRPSSRYDYNEQFF. The CDR3 DNA reads TGTGCCATCAGACCTTCATCGAGGTATGACTACAATGAGCAGTTCTTC.

This chain links TRBV5-1 with TRBJ2-5; maybe TRBD2 (5 bases). The V end was cut by 6 bases, the J end by 5 bases, with 11 bases between. CDR3 length equals 12 residues. Germline lookup yields CDR1 SGHRS and CDR2 YFSETQ. DNA for the CDR3: TGCGCCAGCATGGAGGATGGTGAGACCCAGTACTTC. It is translated as CASMEDGETQYF. The full variable domain, its missing parts supplied by reference TRBV5-1 and TRBJ2-5, is KAGVTQTPRYLIKTRGQQVTLSCSPISGHRSVSWYQQTPGQGLQFLFEYFSETQRNKGNFPGRFSGRQFSNSRSEMNVSTLELGDSALYLCASMEDGETQYFGPGTRLLVL.

The V call is TRBV6-6, the J call TRBJ2-3; perhaps TRBD2 as D (6 bases). The germline V gene has CDR1 MNHNY and CDR2 SVGAGI (reference sequence). V was trimmed by 6 bases and J by 2 bases, leaving 15 bases between them. The CDR3 is 15 amino acids. CDR3 coding DNA: TGTGCCAGCAGGGCCCCGGGGGACGTCACAGATACGCAGTATTTT. Residues: CASRAPGDVTDTQYF.

V gene TRBV20-1 combines with J gene TRBJ1-2; TRBD1 is a possible D gene (5 bases). The germline V gene encodes CDR1 DFQATT and CDR2 SNEGSKA (reference sequence). V was shortened by 3 bases and J by 8 bases, with 7 bases between the two germline ends. The length of the CDR3 is 10 residues. Here the CDR3 DNA reads TGCAGTGCTAGTTGGGGCGGCTACACCTTC. It yields the protein CSASWGGYTF.

This chain joins TRBV5-4 and TRBJ2-3, with 9 positions matching TRBD1. J lost 0 bases, V lost 3 bases, and 5 bases had no gene match. Germline values: CDR1 SGHNT, CDR2 YYREEE (reference sequence). The CDR3 is made up of 16 amino acids. The CDR3 sequence: CASSSGGTGSTDTQYF. The DNA for the CDR3 is TGTGCCAGCAGCTCCGGTGGGACAGGGAGCACAGATACGCAGTATTTT. Drawing the rest from reference TRBV5-4 and TRBJ2-3, the complete variable domain is ETGVTQSPTHLIKTRGQQVTLRCSSQSGHNTVSWYQQALGQGPQFIFQYYREEENGRGNFPPRFSGLQFPNYSSELNVNALELDDSALYLCASSSGGTGSTDTQYFGPGTRLTVL.

This clone appeared once. The genes are TRBV30 and TRBJ1-3, with 7 bases that match TRBD1. Trimming cost V 3 bases and J 1 base; bases outside gene matches: 12. Germline values: CDR1 GTSNPN, CDR2 SVGIG (reference sequence). The CDR3 has 17 amino acids. The CDR3 region is CAWRRGPGTASGNTIYF. In nucleotides, the CDR3 is TGTGCCTGGAGGCGGGGACCCGGGACAGCTTCTGGAAACACCATATATTTT.

This clone has ten or more counts. The V call is TRBV30, the J call TRBJ2-7, with D possibly being TRBD1 or TRBD2 (7 bases each). The CDR3 runs 15 residues. V gave up 0 bases and J gave up 3 bases, with 15 bases separating them. Germline assignment: CDR1 GTSNPN and CDR2 SVGIG (reference sequence). DNA for the CDR3: TGTGCCTGGAGTGTAGGGAGGGGGCGACACTACGAGCAGTACTTC. This sequence encodes CAWSVGRGRHYEQYF.

The gene calls are TRBV7-9 and TRBJ2-5; 10 positions agree with TRBD2. Germline lookup yields CDR1 SEHNR and CDR2 FQNEAQ (reference sequence). This CDR3 has 12 residues. The V and J ends lost 1 base and 13 bases, in that order; junction bases with no gene match: 3. CDR3 sequence: CASSLGLAGVYF. CDR3 nucleotides: TGTGCCAGCAGCTTAGGCCTAGCGGGAGTGTACTTC.

The chain couples TRBV14 to TRBJ2-7; 10 bases map to TRBD2. Trimming at V came to 4 bases and at J to 7 bases, leaving 10 bases not matched to a gene. Germline V gene data show CDR1 as SGHDN and CDR2 as FVKESK. The CDR3 spans 15 residues. The CDR3 DNA reads TGTGCCAGCAGCCCTAGCGGGAGTCTTACGGGGGAGCAGTACTTC. Translating it yields CASSPSGSLTGEQYF.

The chain has TRBV5-1 and TRBJ1-4, with D hard to call. V was clipped by 4 bases and J by 11 bases, with 15 bases between them. The CDR3 loop spans 13 amino acids. From germline, CDR1 is SGHRS and CDR2 YFSETQ. This CDR3 is CASSQPRVGKLFF. The CDR3 nucleotides are TGCGCCAGCAGCCAGCCGCGGGTGGGGAAACTGTTTTTT.

The chain recombines TRBV7-8 with TRBJ2-7; D is uncertain. The CDR3 consists of 11 residues. The V end was cut by 3 bases, the J end by 2 bases, with 2 bases between. Germline CDR1 reads SGHVS; CDR2 reads FQNEAQ. CDR3 sequence reads: CASSLTYEQYF. The CDR3 region has the DNA TGTGCCAGCAGCTTGACCTACGAGCAGTACTTC.

The V and J genes are TRBV5-1 and TRBJ2-5; TRBD2 matches 11 bases. Germline V gives CDR1 SGHRS, CDR2 YFSETQ. The CDR3 is 15 amino acids. V was clipped by 5 bases and J by 2 bases; unmatched bases: 5. The CDR3 region is CASSSGTSGQETQYF. In DNA form, the CDR3 reads TGCGCCAGCAGTTCCGGGACTAGCGGTCAAGAGACCCAGTACTTC.

About this clone: Within the sample, other DNA sequences also encode this same CDR3. The chain has TRBV7-9 and TRBJ1-5; D uncertain. In germline, CDR1 is SEHNR, CDR2 FQNEAQ (reference sequence). The CDR3 is 14 amino acids. V lost 0 bases and J lost 4, with 7 bases in between. The CDR3 region has the DNA TGTGCCAGCAGCTTAGCCGGAGGGAATCAGCCCCAGCATTTT. The encoded protein is CASSLAGGNQPQHF.

V gene TRBV2 combines with J gene TRBJ2-2; maybe TRBD1 (5 bases). The CDR3 is 18 residues long. Trimming stripped 3 bases from V and 1 base from J, with 18 bases between. Germline lookup yields CDR1 SNHLY and CDR2 FYNNEI. CDR3: CASSDLGRAKRNTGELFF. The CDR3, as DNA: TGTGCCAGCAGTGACTTGGGCAGGGCAAAAAGGAACACCGGGGAGCTGTTTTTT.

This clone was counted a few times. This chain uses TRBV11-2 with TRBJ2-3, with D tentatively TRBD1 or TRBD2 (6 bases each). CDR1 is SGHAT, CDR2 FQNNGV, per germline. CDR3 length: 13 amino acids. Trimming removed 2 bases at V and 4 bases at J, with 7 bases between. CDR3 coding DNA: TGTGCCAGCAGCTTAAGGGGGGCAGATACGCAGTATTTT. It is translated as CASSLRGADTQYF.

The chain recombines TRBV11-1 with TRBJ2-7; tentatively, D is TRBD1 or TRBD2 (5 bases each). Germline V gene sequence: CDR1 SGHAT, CDR2 FQDESV (reference sequence). The CDR3 sequence is 14 residues long. Trimming left V 3 bases short and J 5 bases short, with 14 bases between. The CDR3 nucleotides read TGTGCCAGCAGCTTTGTTGGGGGAATCGACGAGCAGTACTTC. It is translated as CASSFVGGIDEQYF.